This T cell receptor beta chain was observed in a study of shared clonotypes between healthy human individuals. The count of this clone is one. The antigen remains unidentified. The sample contains more than one DNA sequence encoding this CDR3. The V gene's germline CDR1 is SGHTA and CDR2 FQGNSA. The ends were cut back, 1 base at V and 0 bases at J, with 5 bases in the middle. CDR3 length: 14 amino acids. General study points: Shared clonotypes across all four donors exceeded non-shared ones in generation probability. Blood alone was sampled, and tissue repertoires likely differ. Naive CD4 clonotype sharing across a few donors was approximately 5%.

Generated by immunoSEQ multiplex PCR, the TCRdb table keeps only in-frame clones and is missing some. The table has 2 million or so clones, 85% to 95% seen once. Sample: naive CD4+ T cells sorted from blood. Subset of the sample: CD45RA+ positively selected. This sequence originates from a man aged 18 to 30 in good health. This chain joins TRBV7-2 and TRBJ2-3; D gene ambiguous. CDR3 sequence reads: CASSLVSSTDTQYF. The CDR3 DNA reads TGTGCCAGCAGCTTAGTTAGCAGCACAGATACGCAGTATTTT. Complete variable domain (other parts from reference TRBV7-2 and TRBJ2-3): GAGVSQSPSNKVTEKGKDVELRCDPISGHTALYWYRQSLGQGLEFLIYFQGNSAPDKSGLPSDRFSAERTGGSVSTLTIQRTQQEDSAVYLCASSLVSSTDTQYFGPGTRLTVL.